Described below is a single T cell receptor (beta chain) sequence and its context. This entry is derived from a study of monozygotic twins with inflammatory bowel disease. This CDR3 comprises 15 residues. The germline CDR1 and CDR2 sequences are MNHEY and SVGAGI. Template switching was used to attach UMIs, which incorporated a 6-nucleotide sample barcode. TCRdb re-analyzed the 5' RACE reads; it lists each CDR3 protein once, without DNA. Reported are 400,000 to 500,000 distinct CDR3 sequences; the ten largest clones contain less than 2.5%. This rearrangement joins TRBV6-5 to TRBJ1-4. This sequence originates from a human donor with ulcerative colitis or Crohn's disease, or a healthy co-twin of an affected twin (not recorded which). Specimen: blood. Here the CDR3 reads CASSYFLGGNEKLFF.